One and the same sample provided the 32 T cell receptor beta chains below, sequenced in a study of T cells in Graves' hyperthyroidism and ophthalmopathy. The CDR3 regions of TCR beta were amplified from RNA transcripts. The HTBI set primed first-round TCR CDR3 RT-PCR. TCRdb re-analysed the multiplex PCR reads in MiXCR, keeping a single row per CDR3 protein. The data contain approximately 530,000 distinct CDR3 sequences, roughly a sixth of them singletons. The material sequenced was blood. All receptors come from a woman under 30 with Graves' hyperthyroidism.

The chain carries TRBV6-5 and TRBJ1-3; D remains ambiguous. The ends were cut back, 0 bases at V and 3 bases at J, with 3 bases in the middle. CDR1 and CDR2 (germline): MNHEY, SVGAGI. CDR3 length: 13 residues. As DNA, the CDR3 is TGTGCCAGCAGTTACTCGCTTGGAAACACCATATATTTT. This translates into CASSYSLGNTIYF.

This clonotype appeared many times. The chain links TRBV10-3 to TRBJ1-1; no definite D call. The CDR3 length is 14 residues. Germline-derived CDR1 and CDR2 are ENHRY and SYGVKD. The V end was cut by 6 bases, the J end by 0 bases, with 11 bases between. DNA for the CDR3: TGTGCCATCAGACCGGGCAGATTGAACACTGAAGCTTTCTTT. Amino acid sequence: CAIRPGRLNTEAFF.

This clonotype was observed many times. V gene TRBV12-3 or TRBV12-4 combines with J gene TRBJ2-7, with 10 bases matching TRBD2. The CDR3 is 14 residues long. With V trimmed by 7 bases and J by 6 bases, 9 bases remained unmatched. The CDR3 here is CASTSSSGRVEQYF. CDR3 sequence (DNA): TGTGCCAGCACCTCCTCCAGCGGGAGGGTCGAGCAGTACTTC.

The CDR3, as DNA: TGCAGTGCTATCGATGGGGTAAACACCGGGGAGCTGTTTTTT. Its translation: CSAIDGVNTGELFF. The chain couples TRBV20-1 to TRBJ2-2; D gene ambiguous. Germline V lookup: CDR1 DFQATT, CDR2 SNEGSKA (reference sequence). The CDR3 has 14 residues. V lost 4 bases, J lost 2 bases, and 11 bases lay in between.

This clonotype came up many times. V is TRBV6-1 and J is TRBJ2-7; tentative D call: TRBD1 (5 bases). Germline V gene sequence: CDR1 MNHNS, CDR2 SASEGT. V was pared by 6 bases and J by 2 bases, with 11 bases between. CDR3 length: 13 amino acids. The CDR3 nucleotides are TGTGCCAGCAGAGGGGTTCGGCCCTACGAGCAGTACTTC. This translates into CASRGVRPYEQYF.

The CDR3 nucleotides are TGTGCCACCAGTTTAGGGGGGGGCGGAGAGACCCAGTACTTC. The encoded protein is CATSLGGGGETQYF. The chain employs TRBV15 and TRBJ2-5; D might be TRBD2 (7 bases). This CDR3 is 14 amino acids long. Germline assignment: CDR1 LNHNV and CDR2 YYDKDF (reference sequence). V shed 6 bases and J shed 4 bases, with 15 bases lying between them.

This clonotype was detected ten times or more. The chain combines TRBV3-1 with TRBJ2-3, with unresolved D. The CDR3 is 11 amino acids. V lost 5 bases and J 2 bases, leaving 2 bases between the germline ends. Per germline, CDR1 LGHDT and CDR2 YNNKEL (reference sequence). Here the CDR3 DNA reads TGTGCCAGCAGCTACACAGATACGCAGTATTTT. It is translated as CASSYTDTQYF.

This chain joins TRBV19 and TRBJ1-3; D gene ambiguous. The V end lost 0 bases, the J end lost 9 bases, and 6 bases lay between the germline ends. The germline CDR1 and CDR2 sequences are LNHDA and SQIVND (reference sequence). The CDR3 contains 12 residues. The DNA of the CDR3 is TGTGCCAGTAGTATAGATACTTCCACCATATATTTT. Encoded protein: CASSIDTSTIYF.

This clonotype occurred many times. The CDR3 loop reads CASSHGPAYNEQFF. The CDR3 DNA follows: TGTGCCAGCAGCCACGGGCCAGCCTACAATGAGCAGTTCTTC. V usage is TRBV7-2 and J usage is TRBJ2-1; D is ambiguous. V was pared by 5 bases and J by 2 bases, with 10 bases between. The CDR3 extends over 14 amino acids. CDR1 and CDR2 from the germline V gene are SGHTA and FQGNSA.

At least ten counts were recorded for this clonotype. The V gene is TRBV4-3, the J gene TRBJ2-3; 7 bases match TRBD2. This CDR3 contains 16 residues. In germline, CDR1 is LGHNA, CDR2 YSLEER. Trimming cost V 2 bases and J 0 bases; bases outside gene matches: 5. The CDR3 is CASSQSAGVSTDTQYF. Written as DNA, the CDR3 is TGCGCCAGCAGCCAATCGGCGGGGGTTAGCACAGATACGCAGTATTTT.

The gene calls are TRBV3-1 and TRBJ2-4, with D perhaps TRBD2 (6 bases). V dropped 0 bases and J dropped 0 bases, with 15 bases sitting between them. CDR3 length equals 18 residues. Germline V CDR1 and CDR2: LGHDT, YNNKEL (reference sequence). CDR3 in amino acids: CASSQDLRRGLAKNIQYF. CDR3 bases: TGTGCCAGCAGCCAAGATCTAAGGAGGGGACTAGCCAAAAACATTCAGTACTTC.

This chain connects TRBV30 to TRBJ2-5; D is unresolved. Germline V gives CDR1 GTSNPN, CDR2 SVGIG (reference sequence). Between the trimmed V and J ends, which lost 2 bases and 9 bases, there was a span of 10 bases. This CDR3 contains 11 residues. Here the CDR3 reads CAWSNSPAQYF. The DNA of the CDR3 is TGTGCCTGGAGTAACTCCCCGGCCCAGTACTTC.

The table lists this clonotype with many counts. This chain uses TRBV20-1 with TRBJ1-1, with 8 bases identical to TRBD1. CDR1 is DFQATT and CDR2 is SNEGSKA in the germline V gene (reference sequence). J gave up 1 base and V 3 bases, and 1 base lay outside the gene matches. The CDR3 sequence is 13 residues long. CDR3 region: CSASGTGNTEAFF. The CDR3 coding sequence is TGCAGTGCTAGTGGGACAGGGAACACTGAAGCTTTCTTT.

The V call is TRBV20-1, the J call TRBJ1-3, with D hard to call. V gave up 1 base and J gave up 3 bases, with 16 bases separating them. This CDR3 is 16 amino acids long. CDR1 and CDR2 (germline): DFQATT, SNEGSKA (reference sequence). The CDR3 DNA reads TGCAGTGCTAGAGCCCCCTCCGCGGGTTTTGGAAACACCATATATTTT. It codes for CSARAPSAGFGNTIYF.

The chain has TRBV6-1 and TRBJ1-5, with D perhaps matching TRBD1 (5 bases). The CDR3 extends over 14 amino acids. V dropped 6 bases and J dropped 1 base, with 10 bases sitting between them. CDR1 and CDR2 (germline): MNHNS, SASEGT. The chain's CDR3 is CASRDPGSNQPQHF. DNA of the CDR3: TGTGCCAGCAGGGATCCAGGGAGCAATCAGCCCCAGCATTTT.

This clonotype was detected many times. The chain recombines TRBV12-3 or TRBV12-4 with TRBJ2-3, with a tentative D call TRBD1 (6 bases). The CDR3 contains 15 residues. Trimming took off 5 bases at V and 4 bases at J, with 16 bases between the two ends. The DNA of the CDR3 is TGTGCCAGCAGTGGGGGCCGCTCGCGGGCAGATACGCAGTATTTT. This translates into CASSGGRSRADTQYF.

This clonotype appeared many times. In DNA form, the CDR3 reads TGTGCCAGCAGTCGAATCGGGATGGGTATGAACACTGAAGCTTTCTTT. This encodes CASSRIGMGMNTEAFF. The gene calls are TRBV6-1 and TRBJ1-1, with D uncertain. CDR1 and CDR2 (germline): MNHNS, SASEGT. V was shortened by 5 bases and J by 0 bases, with 16 bases between the two germline ends. The CDR3 loop spans 16 amino acids.

The gene calls are TRBV24-1 and TRBJ1-2, with 7 bases that match TRBD1. The V gene's germline CDR1 is KGHDR and CDR2 SFDVKD. The CDR3 is made up of 12 amino acids. V shed 7 bases, J shed 9 bases, and the junction held 7 bases outside the gene matches. The CDR3 sequence is CATSLGQERYTF. CDR3 nucleotides: TGTGCCACCAGCCTTGGACAGGAACGCTACACCTTC.

This clonotype appeared many times. The chain has TRBV20-1 and TRBJ2-7, with TRBD2 matching 8 bases. Germline values: CDR1 DFQATT, CDR2 SNEGSKA (reference sequence). The CDR3 loop spans 14 amino acids. The J segment lost 1 base and the V segment lost 6 bases, leaving 8 bases of the junction unmatched. The DNA of the CDR3 is TGCAGTGCCACACGGGGGGGACTTTCCTACGAGCAGTACTTC. Residues: CSATRGGLSYEQYF.

The chain combines TRBV28 with TRBJ1-1; 7 positions match TRBD1. V gave up 3 bases and J gave up 2 bases; unmatched junction bases: 6. The CDR3 runs to 15 residues. Per the germline V gene, CDR1 is MDHEN and CDR2 is SYDVKM. The CDR3 DNA follows: TGTGCCAGCAGTTTGGGGGACAGAACTAACACTGAAGCTTTCTTT. Encoded protein: CASSLGDRTNTEAFF.

The chain combines TRBV18 with TRBJ1-1; weak D call: TRBD1 (5 bases). V lost 2 bases to trimming and J lost 6 bases, with 22 bases between them. Germline assignment: CDR1 KGHSH and CDR2 LQKENI. This CDR3 contains 17 residues. CDR3 protein: CASSPRVGVWWAAEAFF. CDR3 bases: TGTGCCAGCTCACCAAGAGTGGGGGTTTGGTGGGCGGCTGAAGCTTTCTTT.

This clonotype turned up a few times. The chain employs TRBV29-1 and TRBJ2-5; no firm D call. The CDR3 sequence is 13 residues long. Germline-derived CDR1 and CDR2 are SQVTM and ANQGSEA. The germline V and J ends were trimmed by 0 bases and 1 base, with 6 bases remaining between them. The DNA of the CDR3 is TGCAGCGTTGAAGACAGGAGCCAAGAGACCCAGTACTTC. This sequence encodes CSVEDRSQETQYF.

This clonotype was observed many times. The genes are TRBV7-2 and TRBJ2-7; weak D call: TRBD1 (7 bases). V was pared by 5 bases and J by 6 bases, with 14 bases between. This CDR3 has 13 residues. In germline, CDR1 is SGHTA, CDR2 FQGNSA. The CDR3 nucleotides are TGTGCCAGCAGCCTAGGGGGCGGGGTCGAGCAGTACTTC. Protein sequence: CASSLGGGVEQYF.

The table lists this clonotype with a few counts. This rearrangement joins TRBV15 to TRBJ1-6; D is unresolved. Germline V lookup: CDR1 LNHNV, CDR2 YYDKDF (reference sequence). V lost 0 bases and J 0 bases, leaving 15 bases between the germline ends. This CDR3 contains 19 residues. The CDR3, as DNA: TGTGCCACCAGCAGAGATTATGGTACTGCCAGCTCCTATAATTCACCCCTCCACTTT. This translates into CATSRDYGTASSYNSPLHF.

This sequence joins TRBV19 and TRBJ2-5; D tentatively reads TRBD1 or TRBD2 (5 bases each). CDR3 length equals 15 residues. CDR1 and CDR2 from the germline V gene are LNHDA and SQIVND (reference sequence). V dropped 7 bases and J dropped 5 bases, with 20 bases sitting between them. CDR3 in amino acids: CASTGTAGAGETQYF. The CDR3, as DNA: TGTGCCAGTACTGGGACGGCGGGCGCCGGGGAGACCCAGTACTTC.

The chain couples TRBV6-1 to TRBJ1-2, with D unresolved. V lost 3 bases and J 4 bases, leaving 9 bases between the germline ends. The germline V gene has CDR1 MNHNS and CDR2 SASEGT. The length of the CDR3 is 13 residues. The chain's CDR3 is CASSDSGIYGYTF. The CDR3, as DNA: TGTGCCAGCAGTGACAGTGGGATCTATGGCTACACCTTC.

This clonotype was counted only a few times. The chain recombines TRBV28 with TRBJ2-5, with a possible D match to TRBD2 (6 bases). With 3 bases removed from V and 0 bases from J, the gap between germline ends came to 11 bases. The CDR3 spans 15 residues. Germline values: CDR1 MDHEN, CDR2 SYDVKM. CDR3 DNA sequence: TGTGCCAGCAGTTTCAGGGACTGGTACCAAGAGACCCAGTACTTC. The encoded protein is CASSFRDWYQETQYF.

The chain carries TRBV10-1 and TRBJ2-2; 7 bases are a match to TRBD1. Germline V CDR1 and CDR2: WNHNN, SYGVQD (reference sequence). This CDR3 spans 13 amino acids. J gave up 4 bases and V 8 bases, and 4 bases lay outside the gene matches. CDR3 protein: CASRDRATGELFF. CDR3 sequence (DNA): TGCGCCAGCCGGGACAGAGCCACCGGGGAGCTGTTTTTT.

This clonotype showed up just a few times. The chain combines TRBV24-1 with TRBJ2-4; D unclear. V dropped 3 bases and J dropped 0 bases, with 14 bases sitting between them. The CDR3 loop spans 17 amino acids. Per the germline V gene, CDR1 is KGHDR and CDR2 is SFDVKD. In DNA, the CDR3 is TGTGCCACCAGTGATGGAACTCATCACCAAGCCAAAAACATTCAGTACTTC. It translates to CATSDGTHHQAKNIQYF.

This clonotype occurred many times. The V call is TRBV24-1, the J call TRBJ1-2; D unresolved. CDR3 length: 14 residues. The germline CDR1 and CDR2 sequences are KGHDR and SFDVKD. V shed 3 bases and J shed 2 bases, with 9 bases lying between them. CDR3 sequence (DNA): TGTGCCACCAGTGATGCAGGAGGAAACTATGGCTACACCTTC. This codes for CATSDAGGNYGYTF.

V and J are TRBV5-1 and TRBJ2-7; 10 nucleotides align to TRBD2. This CDR3 spans 15 amino acids. Germline V gene lookup returns CDR1 SGHRS and CDR2 YFSETQ. V trimming: 1 base; J trimming: 6 bases; junction bases outside the gene matches: 7. This CDR3 is CASSLYSSGSSEQYF. The DNA for the CDR3 is TGCGCCAGCAGCTTGTATTCTAGCGGGAGCTCCGAGCAGTACTTC.

V is TRBV14 and J is TRBJ1-2; 8 positions agree with TRBD1. Germline V gene lookup returns CDR1 SGHDN and CDR2 FVKESK. The J segment lost 8 bases and the V segment lost 4 bases, leaving 6 bases of the junction unmatched. CDR3 length: 13 amino acids. Written as DNA, the CDR3 is TGTGCCAGCAGCCGGGACAGGTCTGGCGGCTACACCTTC. Translation gives CASSRDRSGGYTF.